This T cell receptor beta chain appears in the sequencing data of a study of blood T cell repertoires in COVID-19 (TCRdb year 2020). Study-wide context: Collaborator samples came from the United States, Italy and Spain and covered acute and convalescent phases of COVID-19. The material from the prospective study consisted of cDNA or gDNA derived from T cells, B-cell-depleted T cells, or PBMCs. Subjects who had been exposed to COVID-19, were actively infected with it, or had recovered from it provided the deeply sampled blood TCRbeta repertoires that made up the dataset. The repertoires were made available in a free public database intended to serve as a resource for research on the immune response to SARS-CoV-2. The samples were drawn from the first 160 participants of the ongoing ImmuneRACE study and from 950 to 1,500 subjects provided by 6 global collaborators. The sample metadata nearly always contained a de-identified subject ID, COVID-19 status, age in years and sex. Where available, HLA class I and class II types were obtained from metadata supplied by the sample provider rather than from assay-based typing. On the study overall, not on this receptor specifically: The amount of clinical and demographic metadata varied by source and participant and was provided uncurated.

The CDR3 has 16 amino acids, counting the end cysteine and phenylalanine. The kept DNA is CDR3 alone, 48 bases in frame from the first base. Trimming removed 0 bases from V and 3 bases from J; the gene matches leave 7 bases unexplained. CDR1 and CDR2 were assigned from the germline V gene as LGHNA and YNFKEQ. The immunoSEQ Assay, a bias-controlled multiplex PCR, was used to amplify TCRbeta CDR3 regions from genomic DNA. In the paper's pipeline: Within the assay, amplification of reference gene primers was used to estimate how many nucleated cells each sample contained. Sequence reads were collapsed and filtered to measure the absolute abundance of every unique TCRbeta CDR3 rearrangement. For each sample, productive Simpson clonality was calculated as the square root of Simpson's diversity index over productive rearrangements. In TCRdb, the immuneACCESS table is reduced to in-frame sequences with V and J assigned. These tables do not hold every clone; where another copy was compared, an unresolved V gene accounts for under half, and the others remain unexplained. V and J calls and clone size are as listed in that table; D and trimming were resolved from the DNA. The sample table contains 55,000 to 70,000 clones; only one count was recorded for more than 70% of them. The top ten clonotypes cover over 20% of the sample.

Whole blood was collected in K2EDTA tubes by collaborating institutions according to the institutions' own protocols. For TCRbeta analysis, collaborator samples were shipped as frozen whole blood, as isolated PBMCs, or as DNA extracted from either sample type. This clone was observed a handful of times. Its antigen remains unidentified. Base qualities are missing; no much larger clone stands one base away. This sequence uses TRBV4-2 and TRBJ2-7, with 8 bases in between that match TRBD2. The TCR was taken from a woman between 45 and 65 years old with active or convalescent COVID-19. The specimen was peripheral blood. The DNA sequence is as follows: TGTGCCAGCAGCCAAGATGGGTTTAGCGGGAACTACGAGCAGTACTTC. It codes for CASSQDGFSGNYEQYF.